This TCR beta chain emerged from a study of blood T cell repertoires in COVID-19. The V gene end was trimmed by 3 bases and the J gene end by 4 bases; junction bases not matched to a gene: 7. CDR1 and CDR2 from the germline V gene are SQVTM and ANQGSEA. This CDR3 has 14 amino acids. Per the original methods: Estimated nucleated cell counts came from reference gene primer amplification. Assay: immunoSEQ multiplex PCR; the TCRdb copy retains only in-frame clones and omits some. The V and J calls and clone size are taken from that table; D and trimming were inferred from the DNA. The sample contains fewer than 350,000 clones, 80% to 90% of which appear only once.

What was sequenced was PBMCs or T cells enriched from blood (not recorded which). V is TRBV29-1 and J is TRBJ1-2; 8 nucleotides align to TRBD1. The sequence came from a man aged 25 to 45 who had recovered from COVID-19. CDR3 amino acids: CSVENDRGSYGYTF. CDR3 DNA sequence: TGCAGCGTTGAGAACGACAGGGGCTCCTATGGCTACACCTTC.